This T cell receptor (beta chain) was captured by sequencing in a study of cytomegalovirus exposure and HLA in healthy donors. Germline V lookup: CDR1 SGHNT, CDR2 YYREEE (reference sequence). V shed 4 bases and J 2 bases; nucleotides not matched to a gene: 5. This CDR3 is built from 15 residues. Study outcomes and limitations: In a later analysis, an Asian-associated ancestry cluster reportedly showed fewer N-insertions than the roughly 730-donor mean.

In regard to this clone: What it binds is unknown.

PCR primers comprised 60 Vbeta and 13 Jbeta primers. Authors' data handling: Roughly 12 million shared chains were among approximately 80 million unique TCR beta chains counted in a later analysis. Assay used: immunoSEQ multiplex PCR; TCRdb lists only in-frame clones, some missing. V, J and clone size derive from that table, while D and trimming were established from the DNA sequence. Its clone listing holds 170,000 or so clones. The specimen sequenced was PBMCs. The receptor was derived from a man aged 25 to 40 in good health and CMV-seronegative. The rearrangement joins TRBV5-4 to TRBJ1-3, with 8 bases lining up with TRBD1. The CDR3 coding sequence is TGTGCCAGCAGCGCGGACAGGGTTGCTGGAAACACCATATATTTT. It codes for CASSADRVAGNTIYF.